Listed here are 27 T cell receptor beta chains from one sample, sequenced in a study of OX40 agonist ivuxolimab in advanced cancers. This table comes from immunoSEQ multiplex PCR, and its TCRdb copy is limited to in-frame clones, with some not included. The data contain about 64,000 clones, around 80% of them singletons. Material: CD4+ or CD8+ T cells sorted from blood, obtained in a trial of the OX40 agonist ivuxolimab. The origin of the receptors is an adult with an advanced solid tumor such as melanoma, head and neck, liver or kidney cancer.

The table lists this clone with a few counts. The rearrangement uses TRBV19 and TRBJ1-1; D call uncertain. The CDR3 length is 11 residues. Trimming removed 1 base at V and 11 bases at J, with 8 bases between. Germline CDR1 is LNHDA and CDR2 is SQIVND (reference sequence). The DNA of the CDR3 is TGTGCCAGTAGTATAGGGGGAAGTGCTTTCTTT. Translating it yields CASSIGGSAFF.

This chain connects TRBV5-5 to TRBJ1-1, with unresolved D. This CDR3 is built from 13 residues. The V end lost 0 bases, the J end lost 6 bases, and 9 bases lay between the germline ends. Germline CDR1 SGHKS, CDR2 YYEKEE (reference sequence). The CDR3 protein is CASSLAPGSEAFF. The DNA for the CDR3 is TGTGCCAGCAGCTTGGCTCCCGGATCTGAAGCTTTCTTT.

The chain employs TRBV28 and TRBJ1-5, with a tentative D call TRBD1 (5 bases). V dropped 5 bases and J dropped 2 bases, with 13 bases sitting between them. The CDR3 is made up of 15 amino acids. CDR1 MDHEN and CDR2 SYDVKM come from the germline V gene. The CDR3 bases are TGTGCCAGCAGTGGGGGTGGCTCTCGCAATCAGCCCCAGCATTTT. This translates into CASSGGGSRNQPQHF.

The CDR3 region is CASSKTGGYEQYF. As DNA, the CDR3 is TGTGCCAGCAGCAAGACAGGGGGTTACGAGCAGTACTTC. V is TRBV7-9 and J is TRBJ2-7; 9 nucleotides line up with TRBD1. CDR1 and CDR2 from the germline V gene are SEHNR and FQNEAQ (reference sequence). J gave up 4 bases and V 5 bases, and 3 bases lay outside the gene matches. The CDR3 extends over 13 amino acids.

The chain recombines TRBV5-4 with TRBJ2-3; the D is unclear. There are 11 residues in the CDR3. V lost 0 bases and J lost 6, with 2 bases in between. Germline CDR1 reads SGHNT; CDR2 reads YYREEE (reference sequence). CDR3 in DNA: TGTGCCAGCAGCTTGGACGATACGCAGTATTTT. Protein sequence: CASSLDDTQYF. Full variable domain (outside the CDR3, taken from reference TRBV5-4 and TRBJ2-3): ETGVTQSPTHLIKTRGQQVTLRCSSQSGHNTVSWYQQALGQGPQFIFQYYREEENGRGNFPPRFSGLQFPNYSSELNVNALELDDSALYLCASSLDDTQYFGPGTRLTVL.

The chain couples TRBV11-2 to TRBJ2-1; 13 bases fit TRBD2. The CDR3 totals 16 residues. With V trimmed by 3 bases and J by 9 bases, 8 bases remained unmatched. Germline CDR1 is SGHAT and CDR2 is FQNNGV. In nucleotides, the CDR3 is TGTGCCAGCAGCTTGGGGACCGGACTAGCGGGAGCTGAGCAGTTCTTC. It is translated as CASSLGTGLAGAEQFF.

This clone was detected once. Its ends do not fully match the called genes, so a read error is possible. V is TRBV6-5 and J is TRBJ2-7, with TRBD2 matching 8 bases. This CDR3 contains 15 residues. Germline V gives CDR1 MNHEY, CDR2 SVGAGI. The CDR3 sequence: CASSDSGGAGYEQYF. The CDR3 DNA sequence: TGTGCCAGCAGTGACTCCGGGGGGGCCGGCTACGAGCAGTACTTC.

The rearrangement uses TRBV27 and TRBJ1-5; D unresolved. The CDR3 consists of 13 residues. The germline gives CDR1 MNHEY, CDR2 SMNVEV (reference sequence). Trimming removed 8 bases from V and 7 bases from J, with 15 bases in between. The DNA for the CDR3 is TGTGCCAGCGGGGTGCGGTTCTGGCAGCCCCAGCATTTT. Encoded protein: CASGVRFWQPQHF.

The rearrangement joins TRBV7-9 to TRBJ1-6, with D uncertain. The CDR3 consists of 14 residues. Trimming stripped 1 base from V and 8 bases from J, with 9 bases between. Germline-derived CDR1 and CDR2 are SEHNR and FQNEAQ (reference sequence). CDR3 DNA: TGTGCCAGCAGCTTAGTGGCAGAGCATTCACCCCTCCACTTT. Its translation is CASSLVAEHSPLHF.

V usage is TRBV4-1 and J usage is TRBJ1-4, with D uncertain. Trimming took off 1 base at V and 4 bases at J, with 13 bases between the two ends. Per the germline V gene, CDR1 is MGHRA and CDR2 is YSYEKL. This CDR3 is 16 amino acids long. CDR3 sequence reads: CASSQVWTGINEKLFF. The CDR3 nucleotides are TGCGCCAGCAGCCAAGTTTGGACGGGGATTAATGAAAAACTGTTTTTT.

This clone was recorded once. The gene calls are TRBV2 and TRBJ2-7; either TRBD1 or TRBD2 may fit D (5 bases each). Germline assignment: CDR1 SNHLY and CDR2 FYNNEI. The CDR3 has 12 amino acids. Trimming removed 8 bases at V and 3 bases at J, with 11 bases between. CDR3 protein: CASGGRDYEQYF. DNA of the CDR3: TGTGCCAGCGGAGGCAGGGACTACGAGCAGTACTTC.

The chain is built from TRBV5-4 and TRBJ1-4; D is ambiguous. The germline V gene has CDR1 SGHNT and CDR2 YYREEE (reference sequence). The CDR3 is 15 amino acids. V gave up 3 bases and J gave up 0 bases, with 9 bases separating them. The CDR3 loop is CASSYTVATNEKLFF. The CDR3, as DNA: TGTGCCAGCAGCTACACGGTTGCAACTAATGAAAAACTGTTTTTT.

The V and J genes are TRBV5-5 and TRBJ2-1; D is ambiguous. This CDR3 has 15 amino acids. V was trimmed by 0 bases and J by 0 bases, leaving 7 bases between them. Germline values: CDR1 SGHKS, CDR2 YYEKEE (reference sequence). The CDR3 DNA reads as TGTGCCAGCAGCTTGGAGGGTAGCTCCTACAATGAGCAGTTCTTC. Translated, it gives CASSLEGSSYNEQFF.

This chain connects TRBV5-1 to TRBJ2-2, with 9 bases that match TRBD2. With 4 bases clipped from V and 7 bases from J, the junction kept 14 bases outside the gene matches. Germline CDR1 and CDR2: SGHRS and YFSETQ. The CDR3 is made up of 17 amino acids. CDR3 sequence: CASSRGLAGPRGGELFF. CDR3 DNA: TGCGCCAGCAGCCGCGGGCTAGCGGGGCCCCGGGGCGGGGAGCTGTTTTTT.

J is TRBJ2-7 and V is TRBV27; D might be TRBD1 or TRBD2, each matching 5 bases. V was trimmed by 4 bases and J by 4 bases, leaving 17 bases between them. The CDR3 has 15 amino acids. Germline-derived CDR1 and CDR2 are MNHEY and SMNVEV (reference sequence). The CDR3 sequence is CASSSPSGAAYEQYF. In nucleotides, the CDR3 is TGTGCCAGCAGTTCCCCCTCCGGGGCCGCGTACGAGCAGTACTTC.

This clone was counted a few times. The rearrangement links TRBV28 to TRBJ1-1, with D unclear. The germline gives CDR1 MDHEN, CDR2 SYDVKM. The CDR3 is made up of 11 amino acids. Trimming cost V 2 bases and J 11 bases, with 9 bases left between them. The CDR3 DNA is TGTGCCAGCAGTTTAATGATGGAGGCTTTCTTT. This codes for CASSLMMEAFF.

This clone was seen only a few times. This sequence joins TRBV27 and TRBJ1-1; the D is unclear. V lost 3 bases, J lost 11 bases, and 10 bases lay in between. The CDR3 totals 11 residues. Germline V CDR1 and CDR2: MNHEY, SMNVEV (reference sequence). The DNA of the CDR3 is TGTGCCAGCAGTTTCAAGGGTTTGGCTTTCTTT. Translated: CASSFKGLAFF.

The chain is built from TRBV11-3 and TRBJ2-1, with D maybe TRBD1 (6 bases). Per the germline V gene, CDR1 is SGHNT and CDR2 is YENEEA. This CDR3 is 14 amino acids long. Trimming left V 3 bases short and J 6 bases short, with 12 bases between. The CDR3 nucleotides read TGTGCCAGCAGCTTCGCCGGGACAATCAATGAGCAGTTCTTC. Its protein is CASSFAGTINEQFF.

The chain links TRBV19 to TRBJ1-4, with TRBD1 matching over 11 bases. V was clipped by 5 bases and J by 7 bases; unmatched bases: 12. Germline CDR1 reads LNHDA; CDR2 reads SQIVND (reference sequence). The CDR3 covers 17 residues. Written as DNA, the CDR3 is TGTGCCAGTAGTGGGGGACCTGAGGACAGGGGGCTTGAAAAACTGTTTTTT. Encoded protein: CASSGGPEDRGLEKLFF.

Written as DNA, the CDR3 is TGTGCCAGCAGCCGCCGGCAGGCCGTCAGCAATCAGCCCCAGCATTTT. As protein: CASSRRQAVSNQPQHF. The chain uses TRBV5-6 and TRBJ1-5; D is unresolved. Per germline, CDR1 SGHDT and CDR2 YYEEEE. V gave up 4 bases and J gave up 1 base, with 15 bases separating them. This CDR3 comprises 16 residues.

This chain uses TRBV19 with TRBJ1-5, with D possibly matching TRBD1 (5 bases). Germline V gene sequence: CDR1 LNHDA, CDR2 SQIVND (reference sequence). Trimming took 4 bases from V and 5 from J, leaving 12 bases between them. This CDR3 has 14 amino acids. The CDR3 here is CASSKQVPDQPQHF. The CDR3 bases are TGTGCCAGTAGTAAACAGGTCCCCGATCAGCCCCAGCATTTT.

The chain is built from TRBV5-6 and TRBJ2-1; TRBD1 might be the D (5 bases). The CDR3 runs to 14 residues. The V gene's germline CDR1 is SGHDT and CDR2 YYEEEE. The V end lost 7 bases, the J end lost 4 bases, and 15 bases lay between the germline ends. The CDR3 coding sequence is TGTGCCAGCCTCCCGGTGGGGCGGTACAATGAGCAGTTCTTC. Translated, it gives CASLPVGRYNEQFF.

The chain combines TRBV29-1 with TRBJ1-5; 7 bases match TRBD1. The CDR3 extends over 13 amino acids. Germline assignment: CDR1 SQVTM and CDR2 ANQGSEA. Unmatched junction bases numbered 8, after V lost 6 bases and J lost 6 bases. The CDR3 DNA follows: TGCAGCGTACTGACAGGGCTAAGTCAGCCCCAGCATTTT. Residues: CSVLTGLSQPQHF.

The chain employs TRBV18 and TRBJ1-4, with 7 bases aligning to TRBD1. CDR3 size: 15 residues. CDR1 and CDR2 (germline): KGHSH, LQKENI. V trimming: 3 bases; J trimming: 5 bases; junction bases outside the gene matches: 6. The CDR3 DNA follows: TGTGCCAGCTCACCGGACAGGAGTTTGAATGAAAAACTGTTTTTT. Protein product: CASSPDRSLNEKLFF.

This chain uses TRBV7-9 with TRBJ1-4; the match to TRBD1 covers 8 bases. The V gene end was trimmed by 5 bases and the J gene end by 2 bases; junction bases not matched to a gene: 13. The CDR3 loop spans 18 amino acids. The V gene's germline CDR1 is SEHNR and CDR2 FQNEAQ (reference sequence). For the CDR3, the DNA is TGTGCCAGCAGCATTGGACAGGGTATAGATTCGACTAATGAAAAACTGTTTTTT. Translated: CASSIGQGIDSTNEKLFF.

This clone was recorded once. The rearrangement joins TRBV6-1 to TRBJ2-3; perhaps TRBD2 as D (5 bases). Germline-derived CDR1 and CDR2 are MNHNS and SASEGT. V lost 4 bases and J 0 bases, leaving 14 bases between the germline ends. The CDR3 length is 16 residues. Here the CDR3 DNA reads TGTGCCAGCAGTGGGGCTCGGGCGGGTAGCACAGATACGCAGTATTTT. Encoded protein: CASSGARAGSTDTQYF.

Comment on this clone: Other nucleotide sequences from this sample produce the same CDR3. This chain connects TRBV28 to TRBJ1-3; 8 nucleotides align to TRBD1. V dropped 4 bases and J dropped 4; count of bases not matched to a gene: 6. CDR3 length equals 15 residues. In germline, CDR1 is MDHEN, CDR2 SYDVKM. Here the CDR3 DNA reads TGTGCCAGCAGTTCCACAGGGGGATCCGGAAACACCATATATTTT. It encodes CASSSTGGSGNTIYF.